This passage covers 27 T cell receptor beta chains from one sample sequenced in a study of blood T cell repertoires in COVID-19. Method: immunoSEQ multiplex PCR; TCRdb's copy keeps in-frame clones and lacks some. The sample yields about 300,000 clones, 89% seen once. Sequencing was done on a sample of peripheral blood. Receptors originate from a woman under 40 with COVID-19, enrolled during active disease.

The gene calls are TRBV5-4 and TRBJ2-1, with 8 positions matching TRBD1. This CDR3 comprises 15 residues. The germline gives CDR1 SGHNT, CDR2 YYREEE (reference sequence). Losses at the gene ends were 7 bases for V and 2 bases for J; bases not matched to a gene: 8. As DNA, the CDR3 is TGTGCCAGCCAAGACAGGGGAAAGACCTACAATGAGCAGTTCTTC. Translation gives CASQDRGKTYNEQFF.

The chain carries TRBV7-8 and TRBJ2-2; 9 bases align to TRBD2. With V trimmed by 1 base and J by 1 base, 4 bases remained unmatched. There are 17 residues in the CDR3. Germline V CDR1 and CDR2: SGHVS, FQNEAQ. CDR3 region: CASSLGLTSGNTGELFF. CDR3 in DNA: TGTGCCAGCAGCTTAGGTTTGACTAGCGGGAACACCGGGGAGCTGTTTTTT. Filled out from reference TRBV7-8 and TRBJ2-2, the complete variable domain reads GAGVSQSPRYKVAKRGQDVALRCDPISGHVSLFWYQQALGQGPEFLTYFQNEAQLDKSGLPSDRFFAERPEGSVSTLKIQRTQQEDSAVYLCASSLGLTSGNTGELFFGEGSRLTVL.

The CDR3 protein is CASSSTVLGHTNYGYTF. In DNA, the CDR3 is TGTGCCAGCAGTTCAACAGTATTGGGACATACTAACTATGGCTACACCTTC. The genes are TRBV2 and TRBJ1-2; maybe TRBD1 (6 bases). Germline V gene lookup returns CDR1 SNHLY and CDR2 FYNNEI. This CDR3 comprises 17 residues. V dropped 5 bases and J dropped 0 bases, with 19 bases sitting between them.

The chain carries TRBV27 and TRBJ1-5; 7 positions match TRBD1. CDR1 and CDR2 (germline): MNHEY, SMNVEV (reference sequence). CDR3 size: 15 residues. V trimming: 7 bases; J trimming: 0 bases; junction bases outside the gene matches: 6. The CDR3 DNA is TGTGCCAGCACCAAGGACAGGCCTAGCAATCAGCCCCAGCATTTT. Translation gives CASTKDRPSNQPQHF.

The chain combines TRBV19 with TRBJ1-5, with D perhaps matching TRBD1 (5 bases). The germline V and J ends were trimmed by 7 bases and 6 bases, with 10 bases remaining between them. The germline gives CDR1 LNHDA, CDR2 SQIVND (reference sequence). The length of the CDR3 is 12 residues. CDR3 amino acids: CASTQGAQPQHF. The CDR3 coding sequence is TGTGCCAGTACTCAGGGTGCTCAGCCCCAGCATTTT.

The rearrangement joins TRBV24-1 to TRBJ1-2, with a tentative D call TRBD1 (5 bases). CDR1 and CDR2 from the germline V gene are KGHDR and SFDVKD. The CDR3 contains 14 residues. V was shortened by 5 bases and J by 5 bases, with 14 bases between the two germline ends. CDR3 loop: CATSATVGGYGYTF. The DNA of the CDR3 is TGTGCCACCAGTGCCACCGTCGGGGGGTATGGCTACACCTTC.

This clone was observed once. V gene TRBV10-1 combines with J gene TRBJ1-1; a weak D match, TRBD1 (5 bases). Germline CDR1 and CDR2: WNHNN and SYGVQD (reference sequence). The CDR3 totals 15 residues. Trimming pared 8 bases from V and 3 bases from J, leaving 19 bases between. The CDR3 loop reads CASEIKGLGHTEAFF. CDR3 nucleotide sequence: TGCGCCAGCGAAATAAAGGGGTTAGGGCACACTGAAGCTTTCTTT.

CDR3 nucleotide sequence: TGCACCAGCAGCCAATCAGGGGGGAGCAATCAGCCCCAGCATTTT. Amino acids: CTSSQSGGSNQPQHF. The V and J genes are TRBV1 and TRBJ1-5; TRBD1 reflects the table's D call only, with no check against the DNA. TRBV1 corresponds to a pseudogene. This CDR3 has 15 residues.

The V gene is TRBV6-5, the J gene TRBJ2-5; 8 nucleotides align to TRBD1. The CDR3 length is 15 residues. V gave up 5 bases and J gave up 5 bases; unmatched junction bases: 10. The V gene's germline CDR1 is MNHEY and CDR2 SVGAGI. CDR3 nucleotides: TGTGCCAGCAGTCATAACCCAGGGGGCCGCGAGACCCAGTACTTC. Encoded protein: CASSHNPGGRETQYF.

As for this clone: The identical CDR3 is also encoded by other nucleotide sequences in the sample. This chain connects TRBV6-1 to TRBJ1-2; 7 nucleotides agree with TRBD1. CDR1 and CDR2 from the germline V gene are MNHNS and SASEGT. The junction had 6 bases not matched to a gene; V was cut back by 3 bases and J by 8 bases. The CDR3 has 13 amino acids. CDR3 DNA sequence: TGTGCCAGCAGTGACCAGGGGGAAGAGGGCTACACCTTC. Translated, it gives CASSDQGEEGYTF.

The chain joins TRBV19 to TRBJ1-5; 7 bases map to TRBD1. Germline CDR1 LNHDA, CDR2 SQIVND (reference sequence). The ends lost 7 bases at V and 3 bases at J; junction bases unmatched: 3. This CDR3 has 13 amino acids. The CDR3: CASTGQYNQPQHF. For the CDR3, the DNA is TGTGCCAGTACGGGACAGTACAATCAGCCCCAGCATTTT.

The chain combines TRBV15 with TRBJ2-1; no definite D call. Trimming removed 4 bases from V and 8 bases from J, with 15 bases in between. Germline loops: CDR1 LNHNV, CDR2 YYDKDF (reference sequence). CDR3 size: 14 residues. The DNA for the CDR3 is TGTGCCACCAGCATCGGTTCTAGTGTCCATGAGCAGTTCTTC. Its translation is CATSIGSSVHEQFF.

The rearrangement links TRBV7-9 to TRBJ2-5; perhaps TRBD1 as D (5 bases). Germline loops: CDR1 SEHNR, CDR2 FQNEAQ (reference sequence). This CDR3 contains 14 residues. Trimming removed 1 base at V and 3 bases at J, with 9 bases between. CDR3 loop: CASSLVGAEETQYF. In DNA, the CDR3 is TGTGCCAGCAGCTTAGTAGGGGCGGAAGAGACCCAGTACTTC.

The chain couples TRBV18 to TRBJ1-1; 7 nucleotides line up with TRBD1. Germline V gene sequence: CDR1 KGHSH, CDR2 LQKENI. J was trimmed by 1 base and V by 1 base; bases with no gene match: 6. This CDR3 has 16 amino acids. This CDR3 reads CASSPQSQGGNTEAFF. In DNA, the CDR3 is TGTGCCAGCTCACCACAGTCGCAGGGGGGGAACACTGAAGCTTTCTTT.

The V call is TRBV2, the J call TRBJ1-4, with a weak D call TRBD1 (5 bases). From germline, CDR1 is SNHLY and CDR2 FYNNEI. The V end was cut by 6 bases, the J end by 0 bases, with 23 bases between. This CDR3 is 19 amino acids long. The CDR3, as DNA: TGTGCCAGCAGACCTACAGGATCTACCCAAACTGCAACTAATGAAAAACTGTTTTTT. Its translation: CASRPTGSTQTATNEKLFF.

The gene calls are TRBV6-5 and TRBJ1-1, with 9 bases that match TRBD1. CDR3 length equals 15 residues. Germline values: CDR1 MNHEY, CDR2 SVGAGI. The J segment lost 2 bases and the V segment lost 5 bases, leaving 6 bases of the junction unmatched. CDR3 sequence (DNA): TGTGCCAGCAGTACCCGGACAGGGGTAAACACTGAAGCTTTCTTT. Its translation: CASSTRTGVNTEAFF.

The V and J genes are TRBV18 and TRBJ1-2; D gene uncertain. The germline V gene encodes CDR1 KGHSH and CDR2 LQKENI. Trimming removed 2 bases at V and 2 bases at J, with 12 bases between. The CDR3 spans 15 residues. CDR3 DNA: TGTGCCAGCTCACCAATGATAGAGGCGAACTATGGCTACACCTTC. Translated, it gives CASSPMIEANYGYTF. Supplemented by reference TRBV18 and TRBJ1-2, the full variable domain reads NAGVMQNPRHLVRRRGQEARLRCSPMKGHSHVYWYRQLPEEGLKFMVYLQKENIIDESGMPKERFSAEFPKEGPSILRIQQVVRGDSAAYFCASSPMIEANYGYTFGSGTRLTVV.

The V and J genes are TRBV7-2 and TRBJ2-5; possibly TRBD2 for D (5 bases). With 5 bases removed from V and 4 bases from J, the gap between germline ends came to 14 bases. The V gene's germline CDR1 is SGHTA and CDR2 FQGNSA. The CDR3 runs to 14 residues. CDR3 in DNA: TGTGCCAGCAGCGCCAGCGCTGCGGGAGAGACCCAGTACTTC. Amino acid sequence: CASSASAAGETQYF.

The genes are TRBV13 and TRBJ2-5; D gene unclear. CDR1 is PRHDT, CDR2 FYEKMQ, per germline (reference sequence). The CDR3 extends over 14 amino acids. V lost 4 bases, J lost 1 base, and 10 bases lay in between. CDR3 protein: CASSSQTFQETQYF. The CDR3 DNA sequence: TGTGCCAGCAGCTCCCAGACATTCCAAGAGACCCAGTACTTC.

The V call is TRBV15, the J call TRBJ2-1; 13 positions match TRBD2. Germline-derived CDR1 and CDR2 are LNHNV and YYDKDF (reference sequence). The CDR3 is made up of 16 amino acids. Unmatched junction bases numbered 4, after V lost 0 bases and J lost 8 bases. For the CDR3, the DNA is TGTGCCACCAGCAGAGAGACTAGCGGGGGGCGCGATGAGCAGTTCTTC. Protein product: CATSRETSGGRDEQFF.

The V gene is TRBV7-2, the J gene TRBJ1-4; D might be TRBD1 (5 bases). Germline lookup yields CDR1 SGHTA and CDR2 FQGNSA. The length of the CDR3 is 17 residues. V gave up 1 base and J gave up 7 bases, with 19 bases separating them. This chain's CDR3 is CASSLGAGQVRGEKLFF. CDR3 in DNA: TGTGCCAGCAGCTTAGGTGCAGGGCAGGTTAGGGGTGAAAAACTGTTTTTT.

This chain joins TRBV5-4 and TRBJ2-4, with D possibly being TRBD1 (6 bases). Trimming took off 1 base at V and 6 bases at J, with 11 bases between the two ends. The CDR3 has 14 amino acids. Germline V CDR1 and CDR2: SGHNT, YYREEE (reference sequence). The CDR3 loop reads CASSLYQGSNIQYF. The CDR3 DNA is TGTGCCAGCAGCTTGTACCAGGGGTCAAACATTCAGTACTTC.

This clone was picked up a small number of times. This chain uses TRBV5-1 with TRBJ2-7, with 9 bases matching TRBD1. Unmatched junction bases numbered 7, after V lost 3 bases and J lost 3 bases. Germline values: CDR1 SGHRS, CDR2 YFSETQ. CDR3 length equals 15 residues. The CDR3 bases are TGCGCCAGCAGCTCACCGGGACAGGGTAACTACGAGCAGTACTTC. It translates to CASSSPGQGNYEQYF.

This clone appeared a few times. Other nucleotide sequences in the sample specify the same CDR3. This rearrangement joins TRBV7-9 to TRBJ2-3, with D uncertain. Looked up from germline, CDR1 is SEHNR and CDR2 is FQNEAQ (reference sequence). CDR3 length equals 12 residues. The V end was cut by 3 bases, the J end by 3 bases, with 4 bases between. The CDR3 DNA reads as TGTGCCAGCAGCTTCCTGACAGATACGCAGTATTTT. Residues: CASSFLTDTQYF.

This clone occurred once. The V call is TRBV19, the J call TRBJ1-1; 7 bases align to TRBD1. The CDR3 consists of 13 residues. V dropped 7 bases and J dropped 4; count of bases not matched to a gene: 6. Germline CDR1 reads LNHDA; CDR2 reads SQIVND (reference sequence). The CDR3 nucleotides are TGTGCCAGTACCCAGGGGGTGGGCACTGAAGCTTTCTTT. Protein sequence: CASTQGVGTEAFF. Variable domain in full (rest from reference TRBV19 and TRBJ1-1): DGGITQSPKYLFRKEGQNVTLSCEQNLNHDAMYWYRQDPGQGLRLIYYSQIVNDFQKGDIAEGYSVSREKKESFPLTVTSAQKNPTAFYLCASTQGVGTEAFFGQGTRLTVV.

This sequence joins TRBV13 and TRBJ1-6; weak D call: TRBD1 (6 bases). The germline V and J ends were trimmed by 1 base and 9 bases, with 13 bases remaining between them. Per germline, CDR1 PRHDT and CDR2 FYEKMQ (reference sequence). The CDR3 totals 15 residues. CDR3 sequence: CASSLEGGPFSPLHF. The CDR3 DNA sequence: TGTGCCAGCAGCTTAGAAGGGGGACCTTTTTCACCCCTCCACTTT.

The genes are TRBV6-1 and TRBJ1-1; D is unresolved. The V end lost 2 bases, the J end lost 4 bases, and 11 bases lay between the germline ends. Germline assignment: CDR1 MNHNS and CDR2 SASEGT. This CDR3 region has 14 residues. The CDR3 nucleotides read TGTGCCAGCAGTGAATTCGGGAGGCCCACTGAAGCTTTCTTT. This translates into CASSEFGRPTEAFF.